The rows below give T cell receptor beta chains drawn from one sample of a study of human T cells and chemical hapten exposure. TCRdb redid the calling of the RACE reads with MiXCR, one entry per CDR3 protein. The sample yields 35,000 to 50,000 distinct CDR3 sequences, approximately 10% seen once. The material sequenced was whole blood, taken in connection with sensitization to the hapten diphenylcyclopropenone (DPC). The source is a man aged 30 to 39 with alopecia areata. Some clones in this sample may be carry-over from other donors' samples. Both conserved end residues are part of each CDR3. A D gene is named only where the DNA matches it firmly. Where a row states a size, it is once, few, many or the class of an expanded clone; other rows omit it.

J gene	V gene	clone size	D gene	CDR3 protein	CDR3 DNA
TRBJ1-5	TRBV6-2/TRBV6-3	many	.	CASSSGSGSQHF	TGTGCCAGCAGCAGCGGGTCCGGGTCCCAGCATTTT
TRBJ1-4	TRBV6-1	.	TRBD1	CASSAETGGGRTNEKLFF	TGTGCCAGCAGTGCTGAGACAGGGGGCGGAAGAACTAATGAAAAACTGTTTTTT
TRBJ2-7	TRBV14	.	.	CASSPSTYEQYF	TGTGCCAGCAGCCCCTCTACCTACGAGCAGTACTTC
TRBJ2-1	TRBV20-1	.	.	CSARDRQLGDNEQFF	TGCAGTGCTAGAGATCGACAGTTAGGGGACAATGAGCAGTTCTTC
TRBJ2-7	TRBV11-2	.	.	CASSLAGYEQYF	TGTGCCAGCAGCTTAGCGGGCTACGAGCAGTACTTC
TRBJ1-2	TRBV6-5	many	.	CASSYTRLGRNYGYTF	TGTGCCAGCAGTTACACGCGATTGGGCCGTAACTATGGCTACACCTTC
TRBJ2-1	TRBV28	many	TRBD2	CASSYYSGRSYNEQFF	TGTGCCAGCAGCTACTATAGCGGGAGATCCTACAATGAGCAGTTCTTC
TRBJ2-1	TRBV6-2/TRBV6-3	.	.	CASSYRAMRPSNNEQFF	TGTGCCAGCAGTTATCGCGCGATGCGGCCATCCAACAATGAGCAGTTCTTC
TRBJ2-6	TRBV27	.	TRBD1	CASSLTGILSGANVLTF	TGTGCCAGCAGTTTGACAGGGATCCTCTCTGGGGCCAACGTCCTGACTTTC
TRBJ2-3	TRBV18	many	TRBD1	CASSPIWTGGDGAHTDTQYF	TGTGCCAGCTCACCGATCTGGACAGGGGGCGATGGGGCCCACACAGATACGCAGTATTTT
TRBJ2-5	TRBV5-6	many	.	CASSFRETQYF	TGTGCCAGCAGCTTCAGAGAGACCCAGTACTTC
TRBJ1-6	TRBV7-6	many	.	CASSRTHNNSPLHF	TGTGCCAGCAGCCGGACACATAATAATTCACCCCTCCACTTT
TRBJ2-3	TRBV28	many	TRBD1	CASSPRQGFGTDTQYF	TGTGCCAGCAGTCCCCGACAGGGTTTCGGCACAGATACGCAGTATTTT
TRBJ2-5	TRBV11-3	many	.	CASSFPGVGTQYF	TGTGCCAGCAGCTTTCCAGGGGTAGGGACCCAGTACTTC
TRBJ2-1	TRBV20-1	many	TRBD2	CSAPIRFGGSSYNEQFF	TGCAGTGCTCCCATTCGATTTGGCGGGAGCTCCTACAATGAGCAGTTCTTC
TRBJ1-1	TRBV6-1	many	.	CASRNRNHGTEAFF	TGTGCCAGCAGAAACAGGAATCATGGAACTGAAGCTTTCTTT
TRBJ1-6	TRBV2	.	.	CASSESKGSPLHF	TGTGCCAGCAGTGAGAGTAAGGGTTCACCCCTCCACTTT
TRBJ2-5	TRBV7-7	many	.	CASSRGAVQETQYF	TGTGCCAGCAGCCGGGGGGCTGTTCAAGAGACCCAGTACTTC
TRBJ2-3	TRBV7-2	many	.	CASSWQTSTDTQYF	TGTGCCAGCAGCTGGCAAACTAGCACAGATACGCAGTATTTT
TRBJ2-1	TRBV20-1	.	.	CSARRTGGSEQFF	TGCAGTGCTAGACGCACCGGGGGATCCGAGCAGTTCTTC
TRBJ1-1	TRBV4-1	.	.	CASSQPFEVNTEAFF	TGCGCCAGCAGCCAACCCTTCGAGGTAAACACTGAAGCTTTCTTT
TRBJ1-5	TRBV20-1	many	TRBD1	CSARDVGQANQPQHF	TGCAGTGCTAGAGATGTGGGACAGGCAAATCAGCCCCAGCATTTT
TRBJ2-6	TRBV7-9	.	.	CASSLFQVSGANVLTF	TGTGCCAGCAGCTTATTTCAGGTCTCTGGGGCCAACGTCCTGACTTTC
TRBJ1-5	TRBV11-2	many	.	CASSLGRQFNQPQHF	TGTGCCAGCAGCTTAGGACGTCAGTTCAATCAGCCCCAGCATTTT
TRBJ2-5	TRBV11-2	many	TRBD2	CASSPRGGRETQYF	TGTGCCAGCAGCCCTCGGGGGGGCCGGGAGACCCAGTACTTC
TRBJ1-4	TRBV4-1	.	.	CASSQDGIDEKLFF	TGCGCCAGCAGCCAAGACGGAATCGATGAAAAACTGTTTTTT
TRBJ2-5	TRBV10-3	.	.	CATRGSQETQYF	TGTGCCACCCGTGGCAGCCAAGAGACCCAGTACTTC
TRBJ2-1	TRBV4-3	few	TRBD2	CTSSQGVAGGRVYEQFF	TGCACCAGCAGCCAAGGTGTAGCGGGAGGGCGAGTCTATGAGCAGTTCTTC
TRBJ2-4	TRBV7-2	few	TRBD2	CASSLGTSGRYIQYF	TGTGCCAGCAGCTTAGGAACCAGCGGGAGATACATTCAGTACTTC
TRBJ1-5	TRBV2	.	TRBD1	CASSTTQQGHQPQHF	TGTGCCAGCAGCACCACACAACAGGGGCACCAGCCCCAGCATTTT
TRBJ2-7	TRBV6-1	many	.	CASSVFWVNEQYF	TGTGCCAGCAGTGTATTTTGGGTGAACGAGCAGTACTTC
TRBJ2-5	TRBV7-9	many	TRBD1	CASSSGTGGWTQYF	TGTGCCAGCAGCTCTGGGACAGGGGGATGGACCCAGTACTTC
TRBJ2-5	TRBV2	many	.	CASSVEDTQYF	TGTGCCAGCAGTGTCGAGGATACCCAGTACTTC
TRBJ2-1	TRBV30	few	.	CAWSVLGGLVNNEQFF	TGTGCCTGGAGTGTCCTGGGGGGGCTAGTAAACAATGAGCAGTTCTTC
TRBJ2-5	TRBV11-2	few	TRBD2	CASSLAGLSETQYF	TGTGCCAGCAGCTTAGCGGGACTATCAGAGACCCAGTACTTC
TRBJ2-5	TRBV20-1	many	TRBD1	CSARDPDRGFSETQYF	TGCAGTGCTAGAGATCCGGACAGGGGGTTTTCAGAGACCCAGTACTTC
TRBJ1-3	TRBV4-1	many	.	CASSQADFPGNTIYF	TGCGCCAGCAGCCAAGCAGATTTCCCTGGAAACACCATATATTTT